This entry features one T cell receptor (beta chain) sequence. What it recognizes is unknown. Germline and junction disagree at one end, which may indicate a read error. A CD8+CD4-CCR7+CD45RA+ gate was used to sort naive CD8 T cells. The source of the sample is a study of molecular identifiers for immune sequencing clone quantification. Whole-study results and caveats: Naive cells had under 1% of molecules in clones above 20 RNA copies, effectors over 97%.

TCRdb called the PCR reads again in MiXCR, with one record for every CDR3 protein. The sample carries approximately 670,000 distinct CDR3 sequences, 15% to 20% recorded once. This receptor was taken from a human donor in good health. Some libraries in this study had Jurkat cell RNA spiked in. The specimen was naive CD8+ T cells from blood, with Jurkat cell RNA spiked in. Noted subset: FACS-sorted CD8+CD4-CCR7+CD45RA+ naive T cells.

The CDR3 sequence is CASSRTENTGEPFF. Here the CDR3 DNA reads TGTGCCAGCAGTCGGACAGAAAACACCGGGGAGCCGTTTTTT. This chain connects TRBV28 to TRBJ2-2, with D perhaps TRBD1 (6 bases). There are 14 residues in the CDR3. In germline, CDR1 is MDHEN, CDR2 SYDVKM.